This T cell receptor beta chain was sequenced during a study of blood T cell repertoires in COVID-19. Study details: COVID-19 samples collected from the United States, Italy and Spain covered acute and convalescent phases. Sources were T cells, B-cell-depleted T cells, or PBMCs; the material itself was cDNA or gDNA.

The CDR3 consists of 14 residues. Unmatched junction bases numbered 0, after V lost 3 bases and J lost 3 bases. Germline V gene lookup returns CDR1 MGHDK and CDR2 SYGVNS. In the authors' workflow: How many nucleated cells were present was estimated from reference gene primer amplification. Sequencing used immunoSEQ multiplex PCR; TCRdb keeps in-frame clones, though not all of them. That table is the source of V, J and clone size, and D and trimming were worked out from the DNA. The repertoire consists of more than 45,000 clones, with roughly nine tenths occurring once and the leading ten covering over 25%.

This chain joins TRBV25-1 and TRBJ2-1; 9 bases are a match to TRBD1. This sequence was found in a human donor in a cohort sampled during active COVID-19. Sample: peripheral blood. The CDR3 spells CASSETGGYNEQFF. Written as DNA, the CDR3 is TGTGCCAGCAGTGAGACAGGGGGCTACAATGAGCAGTTCTTC.